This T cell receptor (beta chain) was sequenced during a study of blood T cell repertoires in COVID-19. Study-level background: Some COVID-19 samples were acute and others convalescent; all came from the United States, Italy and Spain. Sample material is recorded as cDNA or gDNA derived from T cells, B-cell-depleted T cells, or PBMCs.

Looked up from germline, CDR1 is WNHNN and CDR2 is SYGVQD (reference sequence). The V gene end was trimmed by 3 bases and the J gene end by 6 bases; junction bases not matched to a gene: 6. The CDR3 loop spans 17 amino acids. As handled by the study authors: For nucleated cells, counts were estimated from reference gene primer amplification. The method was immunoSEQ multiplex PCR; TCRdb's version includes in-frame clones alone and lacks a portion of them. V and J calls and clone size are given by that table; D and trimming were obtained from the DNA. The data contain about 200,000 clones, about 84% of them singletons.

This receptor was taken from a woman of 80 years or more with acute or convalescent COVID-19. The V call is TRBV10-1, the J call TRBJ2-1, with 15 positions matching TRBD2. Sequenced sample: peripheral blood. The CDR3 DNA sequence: TGCGCCAGCAGTGACCGGGGACTAGCGGGAGGTGGCAATGAGCAGTTCTTC. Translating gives CASSDRGLAGGGNEQFF.